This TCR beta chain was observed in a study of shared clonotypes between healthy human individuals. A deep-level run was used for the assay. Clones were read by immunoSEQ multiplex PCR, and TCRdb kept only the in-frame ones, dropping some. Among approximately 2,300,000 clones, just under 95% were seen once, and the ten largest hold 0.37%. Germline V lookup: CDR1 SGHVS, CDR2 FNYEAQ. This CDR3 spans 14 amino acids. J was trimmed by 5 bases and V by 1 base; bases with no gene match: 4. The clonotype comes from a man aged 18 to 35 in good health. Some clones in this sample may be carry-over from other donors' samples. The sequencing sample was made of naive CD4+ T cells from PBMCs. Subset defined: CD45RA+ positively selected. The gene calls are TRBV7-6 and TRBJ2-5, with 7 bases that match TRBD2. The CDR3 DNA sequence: TGTGCCAGCAGCTTAGGCGGGAGCTGGGAGACCCAGTACTTC. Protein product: CASSLGGSWETQYF.